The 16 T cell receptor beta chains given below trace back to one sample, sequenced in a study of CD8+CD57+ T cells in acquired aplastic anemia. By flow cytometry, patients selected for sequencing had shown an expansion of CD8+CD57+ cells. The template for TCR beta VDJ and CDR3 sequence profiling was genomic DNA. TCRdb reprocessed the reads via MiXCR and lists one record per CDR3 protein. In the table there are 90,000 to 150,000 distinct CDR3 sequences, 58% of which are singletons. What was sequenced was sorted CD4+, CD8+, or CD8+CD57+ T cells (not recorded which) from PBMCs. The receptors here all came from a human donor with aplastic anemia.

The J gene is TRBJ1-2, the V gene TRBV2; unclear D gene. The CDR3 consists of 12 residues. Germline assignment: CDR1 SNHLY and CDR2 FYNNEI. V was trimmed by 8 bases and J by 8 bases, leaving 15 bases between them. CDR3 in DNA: TGTGCCAGCCTAGCAGATCTGGGGGGCTACACCTTC. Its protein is CASLADLGGYTF.

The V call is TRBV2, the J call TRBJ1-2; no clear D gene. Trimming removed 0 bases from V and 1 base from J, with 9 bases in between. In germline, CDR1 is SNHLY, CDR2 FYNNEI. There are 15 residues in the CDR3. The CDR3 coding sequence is TGTGCCAGCAGTGAAGCTCGGCCTAATAACTATGGCTACACCTTC. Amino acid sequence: CASSEARPNNYGYTF.

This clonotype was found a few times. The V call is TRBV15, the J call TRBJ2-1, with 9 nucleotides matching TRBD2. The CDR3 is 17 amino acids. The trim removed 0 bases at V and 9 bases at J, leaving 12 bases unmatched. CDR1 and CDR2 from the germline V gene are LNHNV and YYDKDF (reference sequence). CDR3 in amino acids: CATSRDREGLATGEQFF. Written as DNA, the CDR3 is TGTGCCACCAGCAGAGATCGGGAGGGACTAGCTACAGGTGAGCAGTTCTTC.

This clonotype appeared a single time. The CDR3 region is CASSLARVNYGYTF. The CDR3 DNA sequence: TGTGCCAGCAGCTTAGCTCGGGTTAACTATGGCTACACCTTC. The chain has TRBV7-8 and TRBJ1-2; D remains ambiguous. The CDR3 has 14 residues. Per germline, CDR1 SGHVS and CDR2 FQNEAQ. V was clipped by 0 bases and J by 1 base, with 6 bases between them.

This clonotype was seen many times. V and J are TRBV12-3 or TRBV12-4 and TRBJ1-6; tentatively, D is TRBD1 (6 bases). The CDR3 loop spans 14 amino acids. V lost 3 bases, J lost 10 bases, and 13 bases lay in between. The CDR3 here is CASSFARGGSPLHF. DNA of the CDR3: TGTGCCAGCAGTTTCGCCAGGGGAGGATCACCCCTCCACTTT.

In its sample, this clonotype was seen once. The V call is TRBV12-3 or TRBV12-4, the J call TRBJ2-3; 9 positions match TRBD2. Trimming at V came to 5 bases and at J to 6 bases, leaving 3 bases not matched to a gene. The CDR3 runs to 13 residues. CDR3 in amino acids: CASSNSGGDTQYF. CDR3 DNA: TGTGCCAGCAGTAACAGCGGGGGGGATACGCAGTATTTT.

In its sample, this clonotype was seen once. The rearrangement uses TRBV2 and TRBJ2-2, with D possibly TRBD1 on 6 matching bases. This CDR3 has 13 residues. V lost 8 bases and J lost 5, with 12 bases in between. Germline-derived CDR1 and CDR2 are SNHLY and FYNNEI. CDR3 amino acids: CASGMQGTGELFF. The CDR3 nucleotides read TGTGCCAGCGGGATGCAGGGGACCGGGGAGCTGTTTTTT.

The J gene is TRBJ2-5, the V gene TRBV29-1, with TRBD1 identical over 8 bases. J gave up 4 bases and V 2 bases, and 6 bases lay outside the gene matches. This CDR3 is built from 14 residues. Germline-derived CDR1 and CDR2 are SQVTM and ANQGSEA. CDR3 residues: CSVEKADRVETQYF. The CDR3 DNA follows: TGCAGCGTTGAAAAAGCGGACAGGGTAGAGACCCAGTACTTC.

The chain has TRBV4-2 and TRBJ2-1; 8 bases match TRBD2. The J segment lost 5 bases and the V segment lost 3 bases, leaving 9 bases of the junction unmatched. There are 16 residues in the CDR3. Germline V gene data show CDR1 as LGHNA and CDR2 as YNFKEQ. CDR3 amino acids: CASSHNERELDNEQFF. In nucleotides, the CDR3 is TGTGCCAGCAGCCACAATGAGCGGGAGCTCGACAATGAGCAGTTCTTC.

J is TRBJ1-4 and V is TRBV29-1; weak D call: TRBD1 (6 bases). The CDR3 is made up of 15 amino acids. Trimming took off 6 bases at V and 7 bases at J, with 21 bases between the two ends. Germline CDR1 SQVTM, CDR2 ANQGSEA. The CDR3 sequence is CSVSLNRDSGEKLFF. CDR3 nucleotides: TGCAGCGTGAGCCTCAACAGGGATAGTGGTGAAAAACTGTTTTTT.

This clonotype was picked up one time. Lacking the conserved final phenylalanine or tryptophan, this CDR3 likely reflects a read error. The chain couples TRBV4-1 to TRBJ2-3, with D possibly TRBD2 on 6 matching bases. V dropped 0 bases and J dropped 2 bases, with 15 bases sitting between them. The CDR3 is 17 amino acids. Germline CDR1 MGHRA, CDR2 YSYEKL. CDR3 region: CASSQDDTSPPTDTQYL. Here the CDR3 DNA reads TGCGCCAGCAGCCAAGACGACACTAGCCCTCCCACAGATACGCAGTATCTT.

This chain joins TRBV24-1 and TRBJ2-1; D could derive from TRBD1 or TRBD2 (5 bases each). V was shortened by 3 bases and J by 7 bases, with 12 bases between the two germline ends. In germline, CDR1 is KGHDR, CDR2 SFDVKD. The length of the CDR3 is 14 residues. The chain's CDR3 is CATSDHYRRNEQFF. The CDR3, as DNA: TGTGCCACCAGTGATCACTACAGGAGGAATGAGCAGTTCTTC.

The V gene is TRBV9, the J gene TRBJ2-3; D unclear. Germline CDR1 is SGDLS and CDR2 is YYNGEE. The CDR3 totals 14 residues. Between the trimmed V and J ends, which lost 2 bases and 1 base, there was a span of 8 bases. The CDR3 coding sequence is TGTGCCAGCAGCGTGCTCTTCGGCACAGATACGCAGTATTTT. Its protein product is CASSVLFGTDTQYF.

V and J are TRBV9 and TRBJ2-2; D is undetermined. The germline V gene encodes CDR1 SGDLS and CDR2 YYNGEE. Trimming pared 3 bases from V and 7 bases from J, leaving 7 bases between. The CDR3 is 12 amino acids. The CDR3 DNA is TGTGCCAGCAGCGACTATATCGGGGAGCTGTTTTTT. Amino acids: CASSDYIGELFF.

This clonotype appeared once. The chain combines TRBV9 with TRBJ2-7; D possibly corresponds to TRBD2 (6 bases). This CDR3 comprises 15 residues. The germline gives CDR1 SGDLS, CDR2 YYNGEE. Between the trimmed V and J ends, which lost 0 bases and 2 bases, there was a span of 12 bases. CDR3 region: CASSVDGGGTYEQYF. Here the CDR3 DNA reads TGTGCCAGCAGCGTAGATGGGGGAGGTACCTACGAGCAGTACTTC.

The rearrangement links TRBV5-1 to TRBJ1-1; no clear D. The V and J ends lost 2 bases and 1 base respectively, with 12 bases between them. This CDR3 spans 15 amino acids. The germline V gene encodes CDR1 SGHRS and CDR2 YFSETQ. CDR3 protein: CASSLASDGNTEAFF. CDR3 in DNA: TGCGCCAGCAGCTTAGCATCGGACGGGAACACTGAAGCTTTCTTT.